This T cell receptor beta chain originates from a study of cytomegalovirus exposure and HLA in healthy donors (dated by TCRdb to about 2017). At the level of the whole study: The 650 to 800 repertoires of the first cohort and the roughly 120 validation repertoires were produced on the same platform, according to a later analysis. A separate validation cohort of approximately 130 different subjects was used in addition to the roughly 700-subject first cohort. The aim of the study was to test whether cataloging public T cell receptors could identify signatures of past pathogen exposure. The study combined high-throughput TCR immunosequencing, statistical association of individual TCRs with disease status, and machine learning to predict cytomegalovirus infection status. Results the study describes overall, beyond this receptor: Of the cluster scores, roughly 95% were above 0 in a later analysis, which found that TCRs clustered in the first cohort also tended to co-occur in the approximately 130 validation repertoires. According to the authors, the approach could potentially be generalized to other disease states and immunological phenotypes. In the study, about 150 TCR beta chains were listed as associated with cytomegalovirus. The validation cohort had no HLA typing available for a later analysis, so co-occurrence within that cohort was assessed over all 130 or so repertoires. Most TCR sequences were seen in very few donors, while some public TCRs were found in many individuals. Cytomegalovirus status was reported to be diagnosed by the classifier with high specificity and sensitivity in both the original and validation cohorts. In vitro tests confirmed that a few of the cytomegalovirus-associated TCR beta chains recognize cytomegalovirus antigens.

Measured from the cysteine to the phenylalanine, the CDR3 is 14 residues long. The sequence is cut down to CDR3 DNA, 42 bases in frame from base 1. V is cut back by 6 bases and J by 3 bases, with 6 bases in the junction unmatched. The germline V gene provides CDR1 SQVTM and CDR2 ANQGSEA. The donors were included in the validation cohort of 120 subjects, a group kept apart from the roughly 730-subject first cohort. Libraries were made using the immunoSEQ multiplex PCR assay. On the study's bioinformatics: A statistical classification framework was built to diagnose cytomegalovirus status from the catalog of TCR beta chain sequences. Drawn from immuneACCESS, this table holds only the in-frame rearrangements with V and J called that TCRdb kept. Clones are partly lost; checked studies trace under half to an unresolved V gene and leave the rest unexplained. Clone size and the V and J calls come from that table; the DNA yielded D and trimming. This sample is represented by 120,000 or so clones; approximately 94% of them were singletons. About 1.7% of the sample goes to the ten largest clones.

A word on this clone: Its antigen remains unidentified. No much larger clone exists at a distance of one base, and base qualities are not known.

The chain uses TRBV29-1 and TRBJ2-2; 8 junctional bases match TRBD2. The sample taken for sequencing was PBMCs. This clonotype was sampled from a man between 18 and 29 years old in good health and CMV-seronegative. The CDR3 protein sequence reads: CSVETSAYTGELFF. Read as DNA, the sequence is TGCAGCGTCGAGACTAGCGCCTACACCGGGGAGCTGTTTTTT.